Below are 28 T cell receptor beta chains sequenced from a single sample in a study of post-analysis software for immune sequencing data (dated by TCRdb to the mid-2010s). Paper-wide results and their limitations: Patients showed significantly higher frequencies than controls for about 5 TRBV segments, among them TRBV5-6, TRBV5-1 and TRBV20-1.

Libraries came from PCR. Sequenced on an Illumina HiSeq 2500. To reduce PCR and sequencing biases, unique molecular identifiers were incorporated into the TCR beta cDNA libraries. Using fastp at Q25 and MiXCR, TCRdb reprocessed the public reads and kept productive beta chains. Identical CDR3 proteins give one entry, which carries the most common genes and DNA. This sample comprises 600,000 to 750,000 distinct CDR3 sequences, over 45% of them detected only once. About 11% of the sample is taken by the ten largest. What these receptors recognize is not known. Sequenced input: blood. Receptors originate from a girl aged 2 to 10 with multiple sclerosis.

This rearrangement joins TRBV6-5 to TRBJ1-2; 9 bases line up with TRBD1. Germline V CDR1 and CDR2: MNHEY, SVGAGI. V shed 5 bases and J 2 bases; nucleotides not matched to a gene: 6. This CDR3 region has 15 residues. As DNA, the CDR3 is TGTGCCAGCAGTCCAGGGACAGGGAGCAACTATGGCTACACCTTC. Translating it yields CASSPGTGSNYGYTF.

The genes are TRBV7-2 and TRBJ2-7; 9 bases match TRBD1. CDR1 is SGHTA, CDR2 FQGNSA, per germline. This CDR3 comprises 15 residues. With 3 bases clipped from V and 0 bases from J, the junction kept 3 bases outside the gene matches. CDR3 sequence: CASSLDRGFSYEQYF. CDR3 coding DNA: TGTGCCAGCAGCTTGGACAGGGGATTCTCCTACGAGCAGTACTTC.

The chain has TRBV10-3 and TRBJ2-5; D unresolved. Germline CDR1 ENHRY, CDR2 SYGVKD. V was shortened by 0 bases and J by 1 base, with 15 bases between the two germline ends. There are 17 residues in the CDR3. The CDR3 sequence: CAISESSRTPAQETQYF. The DNA for the CDR3 is TGTGCCATCAGTGAGTCTTCCAGGACGCCCGCCCAAGAGACCCAGTACTTC.

The chain carries TRBV10-2 and TRBJ2-1; D not resolved. Trimming removed 7 bases from V and 0 bases from J, with 10 bases in between. This CDR3 region has 14 residues. The germline gives CDR1 WSHSY, CDR2 SAAADI. The CDR3, as DNA: TGCGCCAGCAAGGAGCAACTCTCCTACAATGAGCAGTTCTTC. Encoded protein: CASKEQLSYNEQFF.

V gene TRBV6-5 combines with J gene TRBJ2-5; TRBD2 matches 7 bases. V lost 4 bases, J lost 1 base, and 9 bases stayed unmatched. The CDR3 has 16 amino acids. Germline-derived CDR1 and CDR2 are MNHEY and SVGAGI. The DNA of the CDR3 is TGTGCCAGCAGTTCTGTTGCGGGGGACCGCCAAGAGACCCAGTACTTC. It yields the protein CASSSVAGDRQETQYF.

This chain uses TRBV27 with TRBJ2-3; the match to TRBD2 covers 13 bases. CDR3 length: 16 amino acids. Looked up from germline, CDR1 is MNHEY and CDR2 is SMNVEV (reference sequence). The junction had 10 bases not matched to a gene; V was cut back by 6 bases and J by 7 bases. The CDR3 protein is CASSMGTSGVRYTQYF. CDR3 in DNA: TGTGCCAGCAGCATGGGGACTAGCGGGGTGAGGTATACGCAGTATTTT.

This clonotype has more than one count but fewer than ten. Germline and junction disagree at one end, which may indicate a read error. V and J are TRBV7-7 and TRBJ2-5; tentative D call: TRBD2 (6 bases). Germline CDR1 reads SSHAT; CDR2 reads FNYEAQ (reference sequence). The CDR3 has 15 residues. This chain's CDR3 is CASSRPRGTGETQYF. CDR3 nucleotides: TGTGCTAGCAGTCGACCACGGGGGACCGGAGAGACCCAGTACTTC.

The chain joins TRBV12-3 or TRBV12-4 to TRBJ1-1, with TRBD1 identical over 7 bases. V lost 3 bases, J lost 7 bases, and 8 bases stayed unmatched. This CDR3 region has 14 residues. The CDR3 DNA follows: TGTGCCAGCAGTTTGAAAGGGGGCGCCGGTGAAGCTTTCTTT. Amino acid sequence: CASSLKGGAGEAFF.

V gene TRBV4-1 combines with J gene TRBJ2-5; D remains unclear. This CDR3 is 13 amino acids long. Germline values: CDR1 MGHRA, CDR2 YSYEKL. V was cut by 5 bases and J by 4 bases, with 11 bases left in between. The CDR3 region is CASSYIALETQYF. The CDR3 DNA follows: TGCGCCAGCAGCTATATAGCCCTAGAGACCCAGTACTTC.

The chain combines TRBV19 with TRBJ2-1; TRBD2 is a possible D gene (5 bases). Looked up from germline, CDR1 is LNHDA and CDR2 is SQIVND (reference sequence). The CDR3 is 15 amino acids. V was clipped by 5 bases and J by 1 base, with 12 bases between them. The CDR3 bases are TGTGCCAGTAGTGCTACTAGTAAGTCCTACAATGAGCAGTTCTTC. Protein: CASSATSKSYNEQFF.

The chain carries TRBV5-1 and TRBJ2-3, with D unclear. This CDR3 spans 15 amino acids. Germline V gene sequence: CDR1 SGHRS, CDR2 YFSETQ. The V gene lost 0 bases and the J gene lost 1 base, with 9 bases spanning the gap. The CDR3 DNA sequence: TGCGCCAGCAGCTTGGCCTTCGGGCGCACAGATACGCAGTATTTT. Translation gives CASSLAFGRTDTQYF.

On this clonotype: At one of its ends the junction is not consistent with the germline gene, which may arise from a read error. V gene TRBV7-9 combines with J gene TRBJ2-1, with 9 bases identical to TRBD2. The germline gives CDR1 SEHNR, CDR2 FQNEAQ (reference sequence). The CDR3 totals 14 residues. This CDR3 is CPSTEYSGSNEQFF. The CDR3 bases are TGTCCCAGCACCGAGTATAGCGGGAGCAATGAGCAGTTCTTC.

V gene TRBV7-9 combines with J gene TRBJ1-5; D unresolved. There are 17 residues in the CDR3. Trimming removed 4 bases from V and 5 bases from J, with 21 bases in between. In germline, CDR1 is SEHNR, CDR2 FQNEAQ (reference sequence). The CDR3: CASSYSSGLEGDQPQHF. The CDR3 coding sequence is TGTGCCAGCAGCTATAGTAGCGGGCTGGAGGGAGATCAGCCCCAGCATTTT.

The sample holds a few counts of this clonotype. The chain combines TRBV2 with TRBJ2-1; D not certain. The length of the CDR3 is 14 residues. Between the trimmed V and J ends, which lost 6 bases and 8 bases, there was a span of 17 bases. Germline values: CDR1 SNHLY, CDR2 FYNNEI. This CDR3 reads CASRDSGPQDEQFF. As DNA, the CDR3 is TGTGCCAGCAGGGATTCTGGACCCCAGGATGAGCAGTTCTTC.

The chain is built from TRBV20-1 and TRBJ2-3; D uncertain. This CDR3 comprises 13 residues. Germline V gene lookup returns CDR1 DFQATT and CDR2 SNEGSKA (reference sequence). V dropped 3 bases and J dropped 4 bases, with 11 bases sitting between them. The CDR3 sequence is CSASGPVADTQYF. Written as DNA, the CDR3 is TGCAGTGCTAGCGGGCCAGTGGCAGATACGCAGTATTTT.

The chain employs TRBV7-8 and TRBJ1-2, with D possibly being TRBD1 (5 bases). V dropped 1 base and J dropped 7 bases, with 13 bases sitting between them. Germline V gene lookup returns CDR1 SGHVS and CDR2 FQNEAQ. This CDR3 has 14 amino acids. CDR3 sequence: CASSLGRVGGGYTF. In nucleotides, the CDR3 is TGTGCCAGCAGCTTAGGCAGGGTAGGAGGTGGCTACACCTTC. Using reference TRBV7-8 and TRBJ1-2 for the parts outside the CDR3, the full variable domain is GAGVSQSPRYKVAKRGQDVALRCDPISGHVSLFWYQQALGQGPEFLTYFQNEAQLDKSGLPSDRFFAERPEGSVSTLKIQRTQQEDSAVYLCASSLGRVGGGYTFGSGTRLTVV.

This sequence joins TRBV29-1 and TRBJ1-5; possible D gene TRBD1, 5 bases. Germline loops: CDR1 SQVTM, CDR2 ANQGSEA. The CDR3 extends over 12 amino acids. In DNA form, the CDR3 reads TGCTCAATCAGGGATGGCAATCAGCCCCAGCATTTT. Amino acids: CSIRDGNQPQHF. Looking up the rest from reference TRBV29-1 and TRBJ1-5 gives the full variable domain: SAVISQKPSRDICQRGTSLTIQCQVDSQVTMMFWYRQQPGQSLTLIATANQGSEATYESGFVIDKFPISRPNLTFSTLTVSNMSPEDSSIYLCSIRDGNQPQHFGDGTRLSIL.

This chain connects TRBV5-1 to TRBJ1-2, with 7 bases fitting TRBD1. There are 14 residues in the CDR3. V trimming: 3 bases; J trimming: 2 bases; junction bases outside the gene matches: 4. Looked up from germline, CDR1 is SGHRS and CDR2 is YFSETQ. DNA for the CDR3: TGCGCCAGCAGCTCCGGGACAGTAAACTATGGCTACACCTTC. It is translated as CASSSGTVNYGYTF. Full variable domain (remainder filled in from reference TRBV5-1 and TRBJ1-2): KAGVTQTPRYLIKTRGQQVTLSCSPISGHRSVSWYQQTPGQGLQFLFEYFSETQRNKGNFPGRFSGRQFSNSRSEMNVSTLELGDSALYLCASSSGTVNYGYTFGSGTRLTVV.

J is TRBJ2-3 and V is TRBV7-9; the D gene is possibly TRBD2 (5 bases). This CDR3 comprises 14 residues. The V gene lost 4 bases and the J gene lost 2 bases, with 10 bases spanning the gap. CDR1 is SEHNR, CDR2 FQNEAQ, per germline (reference sequence). In DNA form, the CDR3 reads TGTGCCAGCAGCTCCAGAGGGTACACAGATACGCAGTATTTT. This encodes CASSSRGYTDTQYF.

The rearrangement uses TRBV5-6 and TRBJ2-3; TRBD2 matches 9 bases. Germline V gene lookup returns CDR1 SGHDT and CDR2 YYEEEE. The V segment lost 0 bases and the J segment 6 bases; nucleotides outside the gene matches: 8. CDR3 length equals 16 residues. The DNA for the CDR3 is TGTGCCAGCAGCTTGGCTAGCGGGAATACCGGGGATACGCAGTATTTT. Translating gives CASSLASGNTGDTQYF. Variable domain in full (rest from reference TRBV5-6 and TRBJ2-3): DAGVTQSPTHLIKTRGQQVTLRCSPKSGHDTVSWYQQALGQGPQFIFQYYEEEERQRGNFPDRFSGHQFPNYSSELNVNALLLGDSALYLCASSLASGNTGDTQYFGPGTRLTVL.

This chain uses TRBV11-1 with TRBJ2-4; D perhaps matches TRBD2 (5 bases). The germline V gene encodes CDR1 SGHAT and CDR2 FQDESV (reference sequence). The CDR3 extends over 18 amino acids. V was cut by 5 bases and J by 1 base, with 21 bases left in between. The CDR3, as DNA: TGTGCCAGCAGCCCCCGTAGTAGCTGGGAGTTGGCCAAAAACATTCAGTACTTC. Translating it yields CASSPRSSWELAKNIQYF.

The chain links TRBV3-1 to TRBJ2-1; 9 nucleotides match TRBD1. This CDR3 has 14 amino acids. The V and J ends lost 5 bases and 8 bases, in that order; junction bases with no gene match: 7. Germline lookup yields CDR1 LGHDT and CDR2 YNNKEL (reference sequence). DNA of the CDR3: TGTGCCAGCAGCTGGGACAGGGTGGGTGATGAGCAGTTCTTC. This translates into CASSWDRVGDEQFF.

The rearrangement uses TRBV10-3 and TRBJ2-3; possible D gene TRBD2, 6 bases. The CDR3 is 11 amino acids. V lost 10 bases and J 5 bases, leaving 10 bases between the germline ends. Germline-derived CDR1 and CDR2 are ENHRY and SYGVKD. This chain's CDR3 is CATGTQDTQYF. CDR3 nucleotides: TGTGCCACCGGGACTCAAGATACGCAGTATTTT.

The CDR3 nucleotides read TGCAGCGCGACGGGACAGAATGCCGAAAACATTCAGTACTTC. Residues: CSATGQNAENIQYF. The chain is built from TRBV29-1 and TRBJ2-4; 7 bases are shared with TRBD1. Germline V gene sequence: CDR1 SQVTM, CDR2 ANQGSEA. Trimming at V came to 7 bases and at J to 5 bases, leaving 11 bases not matched to a gene. This CDR3 contains 14 residues.

This clonotype showed up just a few times. CDR3 coding DNA: TGCAGTGCTAATACTCCTTTATACACAGATACGCAGTATTTT. It yields the protein CSANTPLYTDTQYF. This rearrangement joins TRBV20-1 to TRBJ2-3; no clear D. Germline CDR1 is DFQATT and CDR2 is SNEGSKA (reference sequence). V shed 4 bases and J shed 2 bases, with 13 bases lying between them. CDR3 length: 14 amino acids.

The chain links TRBV4-2 to TRBJ1-2, with D maybe TRBD1 (6 bases). This CDR3 is built from 15 residues. Trimming left V 6 bases short and J 2 bases short, with 16 bases between. Germline V gene sequence: CDR1 LGHNA, CDR2 YNFKEQ. The CDR3 region has the DNA TGTGCCAGCAGTCCAAAAAAGGGGGGGAACTATGGCTACACCTTC. Amino acids: CASSPKKGGNYGYTF.

This chain links TRBV7-9 with TRBJ2-7, with TRBD2 as a possible D gene (5 bases). The V gene lost 0 bases and the J gene lost 0 bases, with 9 bases spanning the gap. The CDR3 runs 15 residues. The germline V gene encodes CDR1 SEHNR and CDR2 FQNEAQ (reference sequence). DNA of the CDR3: TGTGCCAGCAGCTTAGCTAGCGTGAGCTCCTACGAGCAGTACTTC. Translating it yields CASSLASVSSYEQYF.

The V call is TRBV20-1, the J call TRBJ2-5; 10 bases align to TRBD2. J was trimmed by 1 base and V by 3 bases; bases with no gene match: 8. This CDR3 spans 16 amino acids. The germline CDR1 and CDR2 sequences are DFQATT and SNEGSKA (reference sequence). CDR3 in amino acids: CSASSPSGGFQETQYF. CDR3 DNA: TGCAGTGCTAGCAGCCCTAGCGGGGGATTCCAAGAGACCCAGTACTTC.